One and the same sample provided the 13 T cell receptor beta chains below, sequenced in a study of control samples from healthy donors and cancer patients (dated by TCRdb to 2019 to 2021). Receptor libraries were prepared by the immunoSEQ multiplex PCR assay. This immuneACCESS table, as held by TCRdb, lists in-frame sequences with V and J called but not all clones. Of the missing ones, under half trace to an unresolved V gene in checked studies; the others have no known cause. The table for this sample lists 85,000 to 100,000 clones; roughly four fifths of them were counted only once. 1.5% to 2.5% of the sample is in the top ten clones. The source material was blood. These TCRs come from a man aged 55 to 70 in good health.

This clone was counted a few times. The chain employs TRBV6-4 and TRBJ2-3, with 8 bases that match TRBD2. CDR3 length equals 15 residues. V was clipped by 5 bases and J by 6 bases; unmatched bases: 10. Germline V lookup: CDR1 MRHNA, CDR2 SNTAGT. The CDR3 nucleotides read TGTGCCAGCAGTTCCAGGACTAGCCCTGGGGATACGCAGTATTTT. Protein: CASSSRTSPGDTQYF.

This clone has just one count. Written as DNA, the CDR3 is TGTGCCAGCAGCTCGGGGGCAAACCAAGAGACCCAGTACTTC. It is translated as CASSSGANQETQYF. The chain recombines TRBV7-7 with TRBJ2-5; either TRBD1 or TRBD2 may supply D (6 bases each). V was clipped by 4 bases and J by 0 bases, with 9 bases between them. CDR1 is SSHAT, CDR2 FNYEAQ, per germline (reference sequence). The CDR3 totals 14 residues.

The CDR3 bases are TGCGCCAGCAGCTTGACAGGGAACAATCAGCCCCAGCATTTT. Residues: CASSLTGNNQPQHF. The V call is TRBV5-1, the J call TRBJ1-5; tentative D call: TRBD1 (6 bases). V was trimmed by 1 base and J by 3 bases, leaving 8 bases between them. Germline V CDR1 and CDR2: SGHRS, YFSETQ. The CDR3 loop spans 14 amino acids.

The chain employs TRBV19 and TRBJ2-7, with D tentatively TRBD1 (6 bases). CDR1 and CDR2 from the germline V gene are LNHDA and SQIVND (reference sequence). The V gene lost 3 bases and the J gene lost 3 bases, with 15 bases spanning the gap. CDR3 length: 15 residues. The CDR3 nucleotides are TGTGCCAGTAGTATCGGGACAAATAATATCTACGAGCAGTACTTC. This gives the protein CASSIGTNNIYEQYF.

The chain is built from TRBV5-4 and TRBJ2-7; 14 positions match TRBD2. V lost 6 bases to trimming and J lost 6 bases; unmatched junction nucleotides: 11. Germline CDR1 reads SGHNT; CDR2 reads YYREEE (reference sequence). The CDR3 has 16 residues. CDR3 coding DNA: TGTGCCAGCACCGCGGGACTAGCGGGAGATCGACGCGAGCAGTACTTC. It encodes CASTAGLAGDRREQYF. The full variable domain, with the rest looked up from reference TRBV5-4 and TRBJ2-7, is ETGVTQSPTHLIKTRGQQVTLRCSSQSGHNTVSWYQQALGQGPQFIFQYYREEENGRGNFPPRFSGLQFPNYSSELNVNALELDDSALYLCASTAGLAGDRREQYFGPGTRLTVT.

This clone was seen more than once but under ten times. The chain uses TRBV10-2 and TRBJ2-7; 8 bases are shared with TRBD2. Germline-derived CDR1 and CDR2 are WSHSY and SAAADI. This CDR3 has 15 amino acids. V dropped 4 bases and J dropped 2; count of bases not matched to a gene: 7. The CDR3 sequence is CASSARAGVPYEQYF. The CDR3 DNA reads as TGCGCCAGCAGTGCCCGAGCGGGAGTACCCTACGAGCAGTACTTC.

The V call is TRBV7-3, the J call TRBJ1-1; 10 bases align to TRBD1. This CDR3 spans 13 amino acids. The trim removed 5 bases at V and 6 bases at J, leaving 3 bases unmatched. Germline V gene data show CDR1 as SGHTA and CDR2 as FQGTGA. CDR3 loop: CASSMDRGAEAFF. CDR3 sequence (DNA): TGTGCCAGCAGCATGGACAGGGGGGCTGAAGCTTTCTTT.

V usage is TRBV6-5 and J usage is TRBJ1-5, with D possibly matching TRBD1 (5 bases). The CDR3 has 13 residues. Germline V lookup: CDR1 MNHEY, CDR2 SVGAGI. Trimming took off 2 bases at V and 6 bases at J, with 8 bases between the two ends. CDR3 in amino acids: CASSYQGGQPQHF. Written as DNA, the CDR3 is TGTGCCAGCAGTTACCAGGGTGGTCAGCCCCAGCATTTT.

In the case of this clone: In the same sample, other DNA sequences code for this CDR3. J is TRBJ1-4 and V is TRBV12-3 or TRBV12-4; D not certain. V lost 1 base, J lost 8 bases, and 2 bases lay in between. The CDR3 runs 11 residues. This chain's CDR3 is CASSLGEKLFF. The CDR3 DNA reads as TGTGCCAGCAGTTTAGGCGAAAAACTGTTTTTT.

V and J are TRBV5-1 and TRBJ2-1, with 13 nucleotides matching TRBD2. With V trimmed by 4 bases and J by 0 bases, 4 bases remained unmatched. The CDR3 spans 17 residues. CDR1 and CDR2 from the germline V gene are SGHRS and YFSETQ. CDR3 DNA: TGCGCCAGCAGCCCCGGACTAGCGGGAGACTCCTACAATGAGCAGTTCTTC. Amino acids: CASSPGLAGDSYNEQFF.

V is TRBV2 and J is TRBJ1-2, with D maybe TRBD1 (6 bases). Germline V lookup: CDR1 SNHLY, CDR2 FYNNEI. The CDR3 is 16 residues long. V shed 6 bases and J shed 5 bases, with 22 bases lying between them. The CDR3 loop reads CASRSVEGGYYYGYTF. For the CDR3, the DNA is TGTGCCAGCAGGAGTGTGGAAGGGGGTTATTATTATGGCTACACCTTC.

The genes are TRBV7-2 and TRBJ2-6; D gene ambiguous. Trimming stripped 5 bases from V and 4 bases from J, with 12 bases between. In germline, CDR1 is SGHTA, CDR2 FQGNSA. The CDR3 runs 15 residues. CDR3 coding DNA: TGTGCCAGCAGCCCTCAAGGATCGGGGGCCAACGTCCTGACTTTC. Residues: CASSPQGSGANVLTF.

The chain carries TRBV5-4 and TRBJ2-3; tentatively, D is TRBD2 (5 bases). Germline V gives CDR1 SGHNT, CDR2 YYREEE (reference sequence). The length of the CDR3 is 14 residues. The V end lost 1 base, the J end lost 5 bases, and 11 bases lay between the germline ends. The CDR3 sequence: CASSLREPVDTQYF. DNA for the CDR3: TGTGCCAGCAGCTTGAGGGAGCCGGTAGATACGCAGTATTTT.